Detailed here is one T cell receptor beta chain. This CDR3 contains 15 residues. V lost 6 bases and J lost 2, with 13 bases in between. Germline-derived CDR1 and CDR2 are WSHSY and SAAADI. These data belong to a study of blood T cell repertoires in COVID-19. On the study more broadly: Sites across the United States, Italy and Spain contributed samples from acute and convalescent COVID-19. Sources were T cells, B-cell-depleted T cells, or PBMCs; the material itself was cDNA or gDNA.

Study processing details: Amplification of reference gene primers was used by the study to estimate nucleated cell counts. Generated by immunoSEQ multiplex PCR, the TCRdb table keeps only in-frame clones and is missing some. Clone size and V and J calls were adopted from that table, with D and trimming inferred from the DNA. The data hold more than 35,000 clones, with over 65% observed a single time. Source material: peripheral blood. This clonotype was sampled from a man between 65 and 85 years old with acute or convalescent COVID-19. The chain couples TRBV10-2 to TRBJ2-2; a weak D match, TRBD2 (6 bases). This chain's CDR3 is CASRSDGSNTGELFF. The CDR3 coding sequence is TGCGCCAGCAGATCGGACGGGAGTAACACCGGGGAGCTGTTTTTT.